The 11 T cell receptor beta chains given below trace back to one sample, sequenced in a study of T cell clusters in autoimmune cytopenias. TRB was amplified from about 250 ng of peripheral blood genomic DNA per sample. One tube held mixed TRB-A and TRB-B primer pools for touch-down PCR. TCRdb reprocessed the multiplex PCR reads, keeping one entry per CDR3 protein, no DNA. The sample has 11,000 or so distinct CDR3 sequences. The same data also contributed to another study, on T cell repertoires in aging, cancer and after chemotherapy.

Sequencing used peripheral blood. These TCRs come from a human donor in good health.

V usage is TRBV18 and J usage is TRBJ2-2; the TCRdb call, TRBD1, lacks DNA for checking. Germline V lookup: CDR1 KGHSH, CDR2 LQKENI. The CDR3 has 17 amino acids. CDR3 sequence reads: CASSPPIGQYDTGELFF. The full variable domain, its missing parts supplied by reference TRBV18 and TRBJ2-2, is NAGVMQNPRHLVRRRGQEARLRCSPMKGHSHVYWYRQLPEEGLKFMVYLQKENIIDESGMPKERFSAEFPKEGPSILRIQQVVRGDSAAYFCASSPPIGQYDTGELFFGEGSRLTVL.

J is TRBJ1-2 and V is TRBV5-1; TCRdb's D call, TRBD1, is unchecked because there is no DNA. From germline, CDR1 is SGHRS and CDR2 YFSETQ. This CDR3 comprises 16 residues. CDR3 loop: CASSLGFGGPGGGYTF.

The J gene is TRBJ2-5, the V gene TRBV5-1. Per germline, CDR1 SGHRS and CDR2 YFSETQ. The length of the CDR3 is 13 residues. The CDR3 here is CASSSNGPETQYF.

The rearrangement uses TRBV27 and TRBJ1-6; the D call of TRBD1 rests on TCRdb alone, since no DNA is present to check it. Germline V lookup: CDR1 MNHEY, CDR2 SMNVEV (reference sequence). The CDR3 contains 19 residues. The chain's CDR3 is CASSFVRDNPWGDNSPLHF.

The chain carries TRBV4-3 and TRBJ1-3. Germline CDR1 LGHNA, CDR2 YSLEER. The CDR3 spans 16 residues. This CDR3 reads CASSQDFGRSGNTIYF.

This chain links TRBV15 with TRBJ2-7; with no DNA, the TCRdb D assignment of TRBD1 cannot be verified. Germline V lookup: CDR1 LNHNV, CDR2 YYDKDF (reference sequence). This CDR3 spans 14 amino acids. CDR3 sequence reads: CATLLSGLPYEQYF.

This chain uses TRBV6-5 with TRBJ2-1. This CDR3 comprises 16 residues. Germline values: CDR1 MNHEY, CDR2 SVGAGI. This chain's CDR3 is CASSYSDSSSYNEQFF.

The rearrangement joins TRBV7-9 to TRBJ1-2; TCRdb returns TRBD1, unconfirmable since there is no DNA. From germline, CDR1 is SEHNR and CDR2 FQNEAQ (reference sequence). The CDR3 has 13 residues. This CDR3 reads CASSSDREGGYTF.

The chain recombines TRBV7-2 with TRBJ2-7. The CDR3 runs 16 residues. Germline CDR1 and CDR2: SGHTA and FQGNSA. CDR3: CASSLGRYSSPDIQYF.

This chain connects TRBV6-1 to TRBJ2-2; no DNA is available, so the TRBD1 call from TCRdb remains unchecked. The CDR3 loop spans 15 amino acids. Germline V gives CDR1 MNHNS, CDR2 SASEGT. CDR3: CASSENTGNTGELFF.

This clonotype shows up as medium-sized by frequency. This chain connects TRBV29-1 to TRBJ1-2. CDR1 SQVTM and CDR2 ANQGSEA come from the germline V gene. The CDR3 sequence is 11 residues long. The CDR3 here is CSVEVLYGYTF. Filled out from reference TRBV29-1 and TRBJ1-2, the complete variable domain reads SAVISQKPSRDICQRGTSLTIQCQVDSQVTMMFWYRQQPGQSLTLIATANQGSEATYESGFVIDKFPISRPNLTFSTLTVSNMSPEDSSIYLCSVEVLYGYTFGSGTRLTVV.